Listed below are T cell receptor beta chains from one sample, sequenced in a study of blood T cells in healthy people across ages. TCRdb itself ran the 5' RACE reads through MiXCR, one entry per CDR3 protein. The sample contains a few hundred thousand distinct CDR3 sequences, over 45% of which appear only once. Sequencing was carried out using blood. The receptors were gathered from a man aged 60-69 years in good health. CDR3s include the opening cysteine and the closing phenylalanine or tryptophan. Each record gives: V gene, clone size, D gene, J gene, CDR3 DNA, CDR3 protein. A D gene is named only where the DNA matches it firmly. Clone size is not always given. Where it is, it says once, few, many or a class for expanded clones.

V: TRBV4-2
size: -
D: -
J: TRBJ2-2
DNA: TGTGCCAGCAGCCAAGACCCTCTAGTTGGTCCCGGGGAGCTGTTTTTT
CDR3: CASSQDPLVGPGELFF

V: TRBV28
size: -
D: -
J: TRBJ2-1
DNA: TGTGCCAGCAGAACCCCACCCAACTACAATGAGCAGTTCTTC
CDR3: CASRTPPNYNEQFF

V: TRBV20-1
size: once
D: -
J: TRBJ2-3
DNA: TGCAGTGCCCAGGCGGGGGCGAAAGATACGCAGTATTTT
CDR3: CSAQAGAKDTQYF

V: TRBV7-2
size: many
D: -
J: TRBJ2-4
DNA: TGTGCCAGCAGCTTGCAGCCGGGACGTCTAGCCAAAAACATTCAGTACTTC
CDR3: CASSLQPGRLAKNIQYF

V: TRBV5-6
size: -
D: -
J: TRBJ2-3
DNA: TGTGCCAGCAGCTACCGCGTAAGGGACTATACGCAGTATTTT
CDR3: CASSYRVRDYTQYF

V: TRBV12-3/TRBV12-4
size: few
D: -
J: TRBJ2-3
DNA: TGTGCCAGCAGCACACTAGATACGCAGTATTTT
CDR3: CASSTLDTQYF

V: TRBV20-1
size: -
D: TRBD2
J: TRBJ2-1
DNA: TGCAGTGCTAGAGATGGAAGGCTAGCGGGAGTTGAGCAGTTCTTC
CDR3: CSARDGRLAGVEQFF

V: TRBV5-1
size: -
D: TRBD2
J: TRBJ2-5
DNA: TGCGCCAGCAGCTTGTTTAGCGGGGGGACCGACAATGAGCAGTACTTC
CDR3: CASSLFSGGTDNEQYF

V: TRBV5-1
size: many
D: -
J: TRBJ2-1
DNA: TGCGCCAGCAGCTTGGCCAGGGGAGGAGGGAGAGATGAGCAGTTCTTC
CDR3: CASSLARGGGRDEQFF

V: TRBV27
size: -
D: TRBD2
J: TRBJ2-5
DNA: TGTGCCAGCAGACGCCACGGACTAGCGAGGGAAGAGACCCAGTACTTC
CDR3: CASRRHGLAREETQYF

V: TRBV2
size: -
D: -
J: TRBJ2-1
DNA: TGTGCCACCTCGTGGCTAGCGGAGCAGTTCTTC
CDR3: CATSWLAEQFF

V: TRBV20-1
size: -
D: -
J: TRBJ2-5
DNA: TGCAGTGCTAGACTAGCGTCAGAGACCCAGTACTTC
CDR3: CSARLASETQYF

V: TRBV12-3/TRBV12-4
size: -
D: -
J: TRBJ1-6
DNA: TGTGCCAGCAGTGTCTCCGGACAGCGTCCAAATTCACCCCTCCACTTT
CDR3: CASSVSGQRPNSPLHF

V: TRBV6-2/TRBV6-3
size: -
D: TRBD1
J: TRBJ2-6
DNA: TGTGCCAGCAGTTACTCGTCGGGACAGGGGATAAGTAACTCTGGGGCCAACGTCCTGACTTTC
CDR3: CASSYSSGQGISNSGANVLTF

V: TRBV9
size: -
D: -
J: TRBJ2-7
DNA: TGTGCCAGCAGCCCCCACTCCACAGGGGGGAGGGACGAGCAGTACTTC
CDR3: CASSPHSTGGRDEQYF

V: TRBV24-1
size: -
D: TRBD1
J: TRBJ2-7
DNA: TGTGCCACCAGTGAAACAGGGGGTTTGTCCTACAATGAGCAGTACTTC
CDR3: CATSETGGLSYNEQYF

V: TRBV6-6
size: once
D: -
J: TRBJ2-4
DNA: TGTGCCAGCAAATCAGGAGGGCTTCAGTACTTC
CDR3: CASKSGGLQYF

V: TRBV5-6
size: -
D: TRBD1
J: TRBJ2-5
DNA: TGTGCCAGCAGCCGTGGGACAGGGAGGGAGTACTTC
CDR3: CASSRGTGREYF

V: TRBV6-5
size: many
D: -
J: TRBJ2-5
DNA: TGTGCCACTCTTCGGGGGACACGGAGGGAGACCCAGTACTTC
CDR3: CATLRGTRRETQYF

V: TRBV11-2
size: -
D: TRBD2
J: TRBJ2-1
DNA: TGTGCCAGCAGCGCCCGACTAGCGGAGACCTACAATGAGCAGTTCTTC
CDR3: CASSARLAETYNEQFF